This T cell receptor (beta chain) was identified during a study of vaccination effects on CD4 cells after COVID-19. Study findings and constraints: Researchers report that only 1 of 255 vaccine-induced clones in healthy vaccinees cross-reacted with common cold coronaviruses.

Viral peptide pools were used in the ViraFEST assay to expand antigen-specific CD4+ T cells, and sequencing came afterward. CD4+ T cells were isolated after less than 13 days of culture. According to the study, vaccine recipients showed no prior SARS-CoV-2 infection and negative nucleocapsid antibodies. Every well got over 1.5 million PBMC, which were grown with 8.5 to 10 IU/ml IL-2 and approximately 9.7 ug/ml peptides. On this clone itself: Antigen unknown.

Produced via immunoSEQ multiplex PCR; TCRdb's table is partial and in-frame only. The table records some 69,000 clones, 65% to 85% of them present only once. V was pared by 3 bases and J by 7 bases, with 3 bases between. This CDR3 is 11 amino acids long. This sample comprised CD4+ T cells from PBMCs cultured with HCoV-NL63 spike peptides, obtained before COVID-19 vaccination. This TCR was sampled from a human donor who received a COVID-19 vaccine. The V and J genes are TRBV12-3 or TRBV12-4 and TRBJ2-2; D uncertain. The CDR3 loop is CASSFSGELFF. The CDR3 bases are TGTGCCAGCAGTTTTAGCGGGGAGCTGTTTTTT.